The sequence of this T cell receptor beta chain was determined in a study of blood T cell repertoires in COVID-19. Overall study: Samples of COVID-19 (acute and convalescent) were obtained from the United States, Italy and Spain. T cells, B-cell-depleted T cells, or PBMCs supplied cDNA or gDNA.

Repertoires were generated with immunoSEQ multiplex PCR, while TCRdb's copy carries only in-frame clones and drops some. The sample has tens of thousands of clones, more than 75% seen once; the top ten hold under 2.5%. V shed 6 bases and J shed 5 bases, with 10 bases lying between them. Germline V CDR1 and CDR2: LNHDA, SQIVND (reference sequence). This CDR3 comprises 12 residues. Sequencing used peripheral blood. This clonotype originated in a woman at least 80 years old with COVID-19, enrolled during active disease. V and J are TRBV19 and TRBJ2-5; TRBD2 is a possible D gene (5 bases). The CDR3 nucleotides are TGTGCCAGTAGCCCTACTAGGGAGACCCAGTACTTC. This encodes CASSPTRETQYF.